This TCR beta chain was sequenced in a study of blood T cell repertoires in COVID-19. In the study overall: Donors in the United States, Italy and Spain gave samples during acute or convalescent COVID-19. Sources were T cells, B-cell-depleted T cells, or PBMCs; the material itself was cDNA or gDNA.

Original data processing: Amplification with reference gene primers provided the estimates of nucleated cell counts. TCRdb keeps only in-frame clones here, not all; method: immunoSEQ multiplex PCR. D and trimming were read from the DNA, whereas the V and J calls and clone size are those reported in that table. The sample consists of over 150,000 clones, around 87% of them appearing once. CDR3 size: 17 residues. Trimming cost V 3 bases and J 0 bases, with 19 bases left between them. Per germline, CDR1 SGHRS and CDR2 YFSETQ. Seattle's enrolled individuals joined amid active infection and were then monitored longitudinally.

The V gene is TRBV5-1, the J gene TRBJ2-7; D possibly corresponds to TRBD1 (6 bases). The clonotype originates from a woman between 65 and 79 years old with COVID-19, enrolled during active disease. Sequenced input: peripheral blood. The CDR3 loop is CASSSGQKNTLSYEQYF. CDR3 in DNA: TGCGCCAGCAGCTCGGGACAAAAAAATACCCTCTCCTACGAGCAGTACTTC.